Listed below are T cell receptor beta chains from one sample, sequenced in a study of T cell repertoires in cytomegalovirus infection. Antigen specificity for these receptors is unknown. MiXCR was run by TCRdb on the reads, yielding one entry per CDR3 protein. The table has roughly 110,000 distinct CDR3 sequences, 30% to 35% seen once. The material sequenced was CD8+ T cells from cultured PBMCs, taken from culture after CMV antigen stimulation. These receptors were collected from a human donor in good health (CMV status not recorded). Some clones in this sample may be carry-over from other donors' samples. The CDR3 runs from the conserved cysteine through the conserved F or W. Fields, in order: V gene, J gene, CDR3 length, CDR3 protein.

>TRBV12-3/TRBV12-4|TRBJ2-3|13
CASLSGGRDTQYF
>TRBV2|TRBJ1-5|16
CASGRTGGPLNQPQHF
>TRBV6-2/TRBV6-3|TRBJ2-1|18
CASSFLRTGGKAYNEQFF
>TRBV5-1|TRBJ1-1|14
CASSLRGTPNEAFF
>TRBV9|TRBJ2-5|13
CASSRGPWETQYF
>TRBV7-2|TRBJ2-5|16
CASSSWAGGGLETQYF
>TRBV7-8|TRBJ1-2|13
CASTPGTLNGYTF
>TRBV19|TRBJ1-2|14
CASIRQGLSYGYTF
>TRBV10-3|TRBJ2-7|17
CAISDLPTGRSSYEQYF
>TRBV7-4|TRBJ1-4|17
CASSSGLTGEGNEKLFF
>TRBV11-1|TRBJ2-1|17
CASSSPLVDSPYNEQFF
>TRBV6-5|TRBJ1-6|16
CASRLQGLSYNSPLHF
>TRBV4-1|TRBJ2-7|16
CASSQATGTVTYEQYF
>TRBV12-3/TRBV12-4|TRBJ1-1|12
CASTPGGTEAFF
>TRBV7-9|TRBJ1-2|17
CASSLLPGQGVVYGYTF
>TRBV7-9|TRBJ2-7|13
CASSSNRGGEQYF
>TRBV4-1|TRBJ2-3|15
CASSQDAGDPDTQYF
>TRBV7-6|TRBJ2-7|14
CASSTERGLYEQYF
>TRBV7-6|TRBJ2-2|20
CASSFLPGLAGGANTGELFF
>TRBV7-9|TRBJ2-7|15
CASSHTGTGFNEQYF
>TRBV7-9|TRBJ1-2|16
CASSPRNRPINYGYTF
>TRBV3-1|TRBJ2-3|15
CASSPTTGGTDTQYF
>TRBV4-1|TRBJ2-1|16
CASSHQDLSSYNEQFF
>TRBV19|TRBJ1-1|18
CASSPHPGETSLNTEAFF
>TRBV7-9|TRBJ2-1|18
CASSLVEGGARPYNEQFF
>TRBV19|TRBJ2-6|16
CATKQGPSSGANVLTF
>TRBV7-9|TRBJ1-1|16
CASSPPQGARNTEAFF
>TRBV2|TRBJ2-2|18
CASSDSIRTSGRTGELFF
>TRBV7-8|TRBJ1-5|16
CASSPVIGGAGQPQHF